These T cell receptor beta chains were read from a single sample in a study of sequential checkpoint blockade in melanoma. Clones were sequenced by immunoSEQ multiplex PCR, and TCRdb holds only the in-frame ones, with some missing. Of about 8,200 clones in the sample, around 50% were seen once. The sample consisted of CD8+ T cells sorted from blood (inferred from file names), taken from a patient given nivolumab and ipilimumab in sequence. The origin of the receptors is a human donor with melanoma. The CDR3 runs from the conserved cysteine through the conserved F or W. The D gene is left open where the match is weak. Clone size appears in some rows only: once, few, many, or a class for an expanded clone.

clone_size	j_call	v_call	d_call	cdr3_aa	cdr3_nt
few	TRBJ1-3	TRBV5-5	NA	CASSPGISGNTIYF	TGTGCCAGCAGCCCCGGGATCTCTGGAAACACCATATATTTT
few	TRBJ1-2	TRBV6-4	TRBD1	CASSPGQGGYGYTF	TGTGCCAGCAGCCCGGGACAGGGTGGATATGGCTACACCTTC
NA	TRBJ2-7	TRBV28	TRBD2	CASSLDSSGAIAQYF	TGTGCCAGCAGTTTAGATTCTAGCGGGGCTATTGCGCAGTACTTC
few	TRBJ2-7	TRBV5-6	TRBD1	CASSFGTGTIYEQYF	TGTGCCAGCAGCTTCGGGACAGGGACTATTTACGAGCAGTACTTC
NA	TRBJ2-7	TRBV5-6	TRBD1	CASSALGQGPISYEQYF	TGTGCCAGCAGCGCACTAGGACAGGGACCGATCTCCTACGAGCAGTACTTC
few	TRBJ1-4	TRBV4-1	NA	CASSQDNTREKLFF	TGCGCCAGCAGCCAAGATAATACGCGGGAAAAACTGTTTTTT
few	TRBJ2-7	TRBV5-1	TRBD1	CASSGWSGTGVEQYF	TGCGCCAGCAGCGGGTGGTCCGGGACAGGGGTCGAGCAGTACTTC
NA	TRBJ1-1	TRBV5-4	NA	CASSQIQGSAFF	TGCGCCAGCAGCCAGATACAGGGATCCGCTTTCTTT
few	TRBJ2-7	TRBV7-3	TRBD2	CASSPSGARNGEQYF	TGTGCCAGCAGTCCTAGCGGGGCACGCAATGGGGAGCAGTACTTC
medium-sized	TRBJ1-2	TRBV30	NA	CAWSYSYGYTF	TGTGCCTGGAGTTACAGCTATGGCTACACCTTC
NA	TRBJ2-4	TRBV27	NA	CASSLTPDHRLAKNIQYF	TGTGCCAGCAGTTTAACCCCGGATCACAGATTAGCCAAAAACATTCAGTACTTC
NA	TRBJ1-2	TRBV7-9	NA	CASRPDEGQKRTNYGYTF	TGTGCCAGCAGGCCCGATGAAGGACAAAAACGCACTAACTATGGCTACACCTTC
once	TRBJ2-7	TRBV7-8	NA	CASSFRGRRSSYEQYF	TGTGCCAGCAGCTTTCGCGGGCGGCGTAGCTCCTACGAGCAGTACTTC
NA	TRBJ2-7	TRBV2	TRBD1	CASSIPQGALPYEQYF	TGTGCCAGCAGTATACCTCAGGGGGCGCTCCCCTACGAGCAGTACTTC